This is a list of T cell receptor beta chains from one sample in a study of blood T cell repertoires in COVID-19. Method: immunoSEQ multiplex PCR; TCRdb's copy keeps in-frame clones and lacks some. The sample records tens of thousands of clones, about 89% being singletons. The sample consisted of peripheral blood. The receptors were gathered from a human donor in a cohort sampled during active COVID-19. Each CDR3 is given with its conserved first and last residue. Fields, in order: J gene, V gene, clone size, D gene, CDR3 DNA, CDR3 protein. D genes are given only for firm matches. For some rows the clone size is stated as once, few or many, or as a class when expanded; others skip it.

J: TRBJ2-1
V: TRBV5-1
size: few
D: TRBD2
DNA: TGCGCCAGCAGCTTTAGCGGGAGCTCCTACAATGAGCAGTTCTTC
CDR3: CASSFSGSSYNEQFF

J: TRBJ1-1
V: TRBV19
size: once
D: TRBD1
DNA: TGTGCCAGTAGTTTGGGACAGGGGGAATGGGTCACTGAAGCTTTCTTT
CDR3: CASSLGQGEWVTEAFF

J: TRBJ2-1
V: TRBV7-2
size: -
D: TRBD2
DNA: TGTGCCAGCAGTGCGACGGGGACTAGCGGGTCCCGAGGCTACAATGAGCAGTTCTTC
CDR3: CASSATGTSGSRGYNEQFF

J: TRBJ2-7
V: TRBV6-1
size: once
D: -
DNA: TGTGCCAGCAGTGAGCGCCCCCGTGGGAGCTCCTACGAGCAGTACTTC
CDR3: CASSERPRGSSYEQYF

J: TRBJ2-7
V: TRBV7-9
size: -
D: TRBD1
DNA: TGTGCCAGCAGCTTCCGGGACAGGGTCCTCGAGCAGTACTTC
CDR3: CASSFRDRVLEQYF

J: TRBJ1-1
V: TRBV5-1
size: -
D: -
DNA: TGCGCCAGCAGCATCTCAGGCTCCTATGAAGCTTTCTTT
CDR3: CASSISGSYEAFF

J: TRBJ2-7
V: TRBV5-1
size: -
D: TRBD2
DNA: TGCGCCAGCACCCTCTTCTCCGGGACTAGCGGCTACGAGCAGTACTTC
CDR3: CASTLFSGTSGYEQYF

J: TRBJ1-2
V: TRBV29-1
size: -
D: TRBD1
DNA: TGCAGCGCTCCGGGACAGGGGGATGGCTACACCTTC
CDR3: CSAPGQGDGYTF

J: TRBJ2-6
V: TRBV27
size: once
D: -
DNA: TGTGCCAGCAGTTTATTGGTGGGAGAAGGTGGGGCCAACGTCCTGACTTTC
CDR3: CASSLLVGEGGANVLTF

J: TRBJ1-1
V: TRBV6-2/TRBV6-3
size: -
D: -
DNA: TGTGCCAGCAGTTACTCGAAGACAGGGAACACTGAAGCTTTCTTT
CDR3: CASSYSKTGNTEAFF

J: TRBJ2-6
V: TRBV5-1
size: -
D: -
DNA: TGCGCCAGCAGCTTGGCCGCAGGGTCTGGGGCCAACGTCCTGACTTTC
CDR3: CASSLAAGSGANVLTF

J: TRBJ2-7
V: TRBV14
size: -
D: -
DNA: TGTGCCAGCAGCCCCGCACAGGGCCTCTACGAGCAGTACTTC
CDR3: CASSPAQGLYEQYF

J: TRBJ2-6
V: TRBV27
size: -
D: -
DNA: TGTGCCAGCAGTTTCGGAGGTGGGGGGGCCAACGTCCTGACTTTC
CDR3: CASSFGGGGANVLTF

J: TRBJ1-3
V: TRBV18
size: -
D: -
DNA: TGTGCCAGCTCCCCCATCAAAACTGAGGGAAACACCATATATTTT
CDR3: CASSPIKTEGNTIYF

J: TRBJ2-7
V: TRBV24-1
size: -
D: -
DNA: TGTGCCACCAGTGATTCCTCGGGAGCCTACGAGCAGTACTTC
CDR3: CATSDSSGAYEQYF

J: TRBJ2-1
V: TRBV4-1
size: -
D: -
DNA: TGCGCCAGCAGCCAAGATCCCTTATCGGGTAGTAAGCAGTTCTTC
CDR3: CASSQDPLSGSKQFF

J: TRBJ1-5
V: TRBV6-6
size: -
D: TRBD1
DNA: TGTGCCAGCAGTCAACAGGGGGGGTCTCAGCCCCAGCATTTT
CDR3: CASSQQGGSQPQHF

J: TRBJ2-7
V: TRBV30
size: few
D: -
DNA: TGTGCCTGGAGTAAACGCAGGGTTCGGTACGAGCAGTACTTC
CDR3: CAWSKRRVRYEQYF